The 9 T cell receptor beta chains given below trace back to one sample, sequenced in a study of T cell responses to AZD1222 COVID-19 vaccine. TCRdb's table, derived via immunoSEQ multiplex PCR, lists solely in-frame clones and lacks some. The sample holds around 140,000 clones, 85% to 95% seen once. The sequences come from peripheral blood, collected on day 0 of AZD1222 vaccination. The receptor set was obtained from an adult in good health.

The chain has TRBV5-1 and TRBJ2-7, with TRBD1 matching over 11 bases. CDR3 size: 14 residues. The ends lost 3 bases at V and 3 bases at J; junction bases unmatched: 2. Per germline, CDR1 SGHRS and CDR2 YFSETQ. The CDR3 protein is CASSWTGGSYEQYF. The DNA for the CDR3 is TGCGCCAGCAGCTGGACAGGGGGCAGCTACGAGCAGTACTTC.

This sequence joins TRBV27 and TRBJ2-1; D may be TRBD2 (6 bases). Germline-derived CDR1 and CDR2 are MNHEY and SMNVEV (reference sequence). Trimming stripped 4 bases from V and 2 bases from J, with 15 bases between. CDR3 size: 16 residues. This CDR3 is CASSSRTGVTYNEQFF. Written as DNA, the CDR3 is TGTGCCAGCAGTTCCCGGACGGGAGTAACCTACAATGAGCAGTTCTTC.

The chain combines TRBV25-1 with TRBJ1-3, with D maybe TRBD1 (5 bases). Trimming left V 3 bases short and J 0 bases short, with 15 bases between. Germline CDR1 reads MGHDK; CDR2 reads SYGVNS. This CDR3 has 17 residues. The CDR3 bases are TGTGCCAGCAGTGAGGACTACCGGGGACTCTCTGGAAACACCATATATTTT. It is translated as CASSEDYRGLSGNTIYF. The entire variable domain, with the rest obtained from reference TRBV25-1 and TRBJ1-3, is as follows: EADIYQTPRYLVIGTGKKITLECSQTMGHDKMYWYQQDPGMELHLIHYSYGVNSTEKGDLSSESTVSRIRTEHFPLTLESARPSHTSQYLCASSEDYRGLSGNTIYFGEGSWLTVV.

The chain is built from TRBV4-3 and TRBJ2-1, with 8 positions matching TRBD2. The CDR3 has 17 residues. The J segment lost 6 bases and the V segment lost 0 bases, leaving 10 bases of the junction unmatched. CDR1 LGHNA and CDR2 YSLEER come from the germline V gene. For the CDR3, the DNA is TGCGCCAGCAGCCAAGAACTGTCGGGACTAGGAGGCAATGAGCAGTTCTTC. It specifies CASSQELSGLGGNEQFF.

V usage is TRBV13 and J usage is TRBJ1-1, with a weak D call TRBD1 (6 bases). Trimming removed 5 bases from V and 3 bases from J, with 19 bases in between. The CDR3 runs to 16 residues. Germline CDR1 and CDR2: PRHDT and FYEKMQ (reference sequence). The CDR3 loop is CASSTRTGRRDTEAFF. CDR3 sequence (DNA): TGTGCCAGCAGCACCCGTACAGGGCGTCGGGACACTGAAGCTTTCTTT.

The chain carries TRBV6-6 and TRBJ1-1, with 7 nucleotides matching TRBD1. Germline V gives CDR1 MNHNY, CDR2 SVGAGI (reference sequence). The CDR3 has 16 amino acids. After removal of 5 bases from V and 1 base from J, the junction contained 10 bases not matched to a gene. Here the CDR3 DNA reads TGTGCCAGCAGTAAACCTGGCCAGGGGGAGAACACTGAAGCTTTCTTT. It yields the protein CASSKPGQGENTEAFF.

V gene TRBV6-4 combines with J gene TRBJ2-2; 10 bases align to TRBD2. The germline V gene has CDR1 MRHNA and CDR2 SNTAGT. CDR3 length: 16 residues. Unmatched junction bases numbered 6, after V lost 5 bases and J lost 3 bases. Here the CDR3 DNA reads TGTGCCAGCAGTCCTAGCGGGAGTAGTGACACCGGGGAGCTGTTTTTT. This codes for CASSPSGSSDTGELFF.

The chain joins TRBV4-3 to TRBJ2-7; D gene ambiguous. Germline CDR1 LGHNA, CDR2 YSLEER. The length of the CDR3 is 15 residues. Trimming cost V 0 bases and J 0 bases, with 9 bases left between them. The CDR3 DNA reads as TGCGCCAGCAGCCAAGATGGGGTCCTCTCCTACGAGCAGTACTTC. This translates into CASSQDGVLSYEQYF.

The chain combines TRBV19 with TRBJ2-1, with 12 bases fitting TRBD2. The CDR3 spans 16 residues. Germline CDR1 LNHDA, CDR2 SQIVND (reference sequence). The trim removed 3 bases at V and 7 bases at J, leaving 7 bases unmatched. The CDR3 is CASSIRASGRVNEQFF. The CDR3 nucleotides are TGTGCCAGTAGTATCCGGGCTAGCGGGAGGGTAAATGAGCAGTTCTTC.